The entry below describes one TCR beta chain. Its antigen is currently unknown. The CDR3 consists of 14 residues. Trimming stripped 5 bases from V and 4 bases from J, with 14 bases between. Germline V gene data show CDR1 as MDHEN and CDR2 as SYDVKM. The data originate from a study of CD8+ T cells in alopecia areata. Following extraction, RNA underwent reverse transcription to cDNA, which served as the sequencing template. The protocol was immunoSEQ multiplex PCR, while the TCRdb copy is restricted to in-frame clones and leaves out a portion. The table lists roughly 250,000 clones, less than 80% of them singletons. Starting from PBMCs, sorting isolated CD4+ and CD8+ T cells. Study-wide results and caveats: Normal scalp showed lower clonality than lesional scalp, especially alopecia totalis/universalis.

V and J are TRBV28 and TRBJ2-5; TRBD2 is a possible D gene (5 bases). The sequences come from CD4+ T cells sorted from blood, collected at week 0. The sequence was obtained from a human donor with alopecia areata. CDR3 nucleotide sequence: TGTGCCAGCAGTGTCACCGGGATAGGAGAGACCCAGTACTTC. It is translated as CASSVTGIGETQYF.